One sample yielded the 32 T cell receptor beta chains listed below, sequenced in a study of blood T cell repertoires in COVID-19. TCRdb keeps only in-frame clones here, not all; method: immunoSEQ multiplex PCR. This table has about 120,000 clones, over 75% appearing once. Sequenced material: peripheral blood. Receptors originate from a man in his fifties or sixties with acute or convalescent COVID-19.

This clone came up a few times. The chain couples TRBV27 to TRBJ1-4; 7 bases agree with TRBD1. The germline CDR1 and CDR2 sequences are MNHEY and SMNVEV (reference sequence). Trimming removed 7 bases from V and 10 bases from J; junction bases left unmatched: 15. This CDR3 region has 15 residues. For the CDR3, the DNA is TGTGCCAGCACGTACCCGACAGGGACAATGGCAAAACTGTTTTTT. This translates into CASTYPTGTMAKLFF.

The J gene is TRBJ2-1, the V gene TRBV6-5; the D gene is possibly TRBD1 (5 bases). The CDR3 extends over 12 amino acids. Trimming took off 6 bases at V and 6 bases at J, with 9 bases between the two ends. Germline assignment: CDR1 MNHEY and CDR2 SVGAGI. CDR3 loop: CASRARGNEQFF. CDR3 DNA: TGTGCCAGCAGGGCTAGGGGCAATGAGCAGTTCTTC.

This sequence joins TRBV5-1 and TRBJ2-3; TRBD1 aligns across 9 bases. The ends lost 3 bases at V and 4 bases at J; junction bases unmatched: 9. Germline V gives CDR1 SGHRS, CDR2 YFSETQ. This CDR3 region has 16 residues. The CDR3, as DNA: TGCGCCAGCAGCTGGGACAGGGCCCCAAACGCAGATACGCAGTATTTT. As protein: CASSWDRAPNADTQYF.

This sequence joins TRBV5-4 and TRBJ2-7; 12 nucleotides match TRBD1. The CDR3 totals 17 residues. The germline V gene encodes CDR1 SGHNT and CDR2 YYREEE (reference sequence). With 4 bases clipped from V and 5 bases from J, the junction kept 13 bases outside the gene matches. As DNA, the CDR3 is TGTGCCAGCAGCACGGGACGTGGGACAGGGGGCCTCGACGAGCAGTACTTC. Translated: CASSTGRGTGGLDEQYF.

The chain links TRBV9 to TRBJ2-6, with D tentatively TRBD2 (6 bases). V lost 0 bases to trimming and J lost 3 bases, with 7 bases between them. The CDR3 is 15 amino acids. Germline V gene sequence: CDR1 SGDLS, CDR2 YYNGEE. The CDR3 region has the DNA TGTGCCAGCAGCGTAGGACTAGTTGGGGCCAACGTCCTGACTTTC. Its translation is CASSVGLVGANVLTF. Based on the CDR3 plus reference TRBV9 and TRBJ2-6, the full variable domain is DSGVTQTPKHLITATGQRVTLRCSPRSGDLSVYWYQQSLDQGLQFLIQYYNGEERAKGNILERFSAQQFPDLHSELNLSSLELGDSALYFCASSVGLVGANVLTFGAGSRLTVL.

CDR3 sequence reads: CASSLPGQNNEQFF. The CDR3 bases are TGTGCCAGCAGTTTACCTGGACAGAACAATGAGCAGTTCTTC. The chain employs TRBV27 and TRBJ2-1, with a weak D call TRBD1 (6 bases). Germline loops: CDR1 MNHEY, CDR2 SMNVEV (reference sequence). The length of the CDR3 is 14 residues. V lost 2 bases to trimming and J lost 5 bases, with 10 bases between them.

The rearrangement joins TRBV19 to TRBJ1-3, with D perhaps TRBD1 (5 bases). Germline values: CDR1 LNHDA, CDR2 SQIVND (reference sequence). The CDR3 is 13 amino acids. The germline V and J ends were trimmed by 10 bases and 0 bases, with 10 bases remaining between them. The CDR3 sequence is CATRGVSGNTIYF. CDR3 nucleotides: TGTGCCACTCGGGGGGTCTCTGGAAACACCATATATTTT.

The chain has TRBV25-1 and TRBJ2-1, with a weak D call TRBD2 (5 bases). Trimming cost V 6 bases and J 5 bases, with 11 bases left between them. Per the germline V gene, CDR1 is MGHDK and CDR2 is SYGVNS. The CDR3 is 13 residues long. CDR3 loop: CASSPSRDNEQFF. For the CDR3, the DNA is TGTGCCAGCAGCCCTTCGCGGGACAATGAGCAGTTCTTC. Together with reference TRBV25-1 and TRBJ2-1, the CDR3 gives the full variable domain: EADIYQTPRYLVIGTGKKITLECSQTMGHDKMYWYQQDPGMELHLIHYSYGVNSTEKGDLSSESTVSRIRTEHFPLTLESARPSHTSQYLCASSPSRDNEQFFGPGTRLTVL.

This clone was counted only a few times. The V gene is TRBV7-9, the J gene TRBJ2-7; the D gene is possibly TRBD1 (5 bases). Deletions cut 0 bases from V and 3 bases from J, with 12 bases between. The germline V gene encodes CDR1 SEHNR and CDR2 FQNEAQ (reference sequence). CDR3 length: 15 residues. CDR3 sequence reads: CASSLAAGMFYEQYF. The CDR3 coding sequence is TGTGCCAGCAGCTTAGCGGCAGGGATGTTCTACGAGCAGTACTTC.

The V gene is TRBV7-7, the J gene TRBJ2-1; D is undetermined. CDR1 is SSHAT, CDR2 FNYEAQ, per germline (reference sequence). V was trimmed by 2 bases and J by 3 bases, leaving 5 bases between them. The CDR3 spans 13 residues. CDR3 residues: CASSLTVYNEQFF. Here the CDR3 DNA reads TGTGCCAGCAGCTTAACGGTCTACAATGAGCAGTTCTTC.

The chain employs TRBV28 and TRBJ2-5, with TRBD2 matching 9 bases. This CDR3 comprises 15 residues. In germline, CDR1 is MDHEN, CDR2 SYDVKM. V dropped 8 bases and J dropped 0; count of bases not matched to a gene: 7. The CDR3, as DNA: TGTGCCAGCGAGACGGCTAGCGGGAACCAAGAGACCCAGTACTTC. Its translation: CASETASGNQETQYF.

This rearrangement joins TRBV7-3 to TRBJ2-2; no definite D call. V gave up 4 bases and J gave up 8 bases, with 14 bases separating them. The CDR3 extends over 14 amino acids. The V gene's germline CDR1 is SGHTA and CDR2 FQGTGA. Here the CDR3 DNA reads TGTGCCAGCAGCTCCTTGGGTCTCGGGGGGGAGCTGTTTTTT. This codes for CASSSLGLGGELFF.

The V and J genes are TRBV5-1 and TRBJ2-7, with 9 bases fitting TRBD1. The germline V gene encodes CDR1 SGHRS and CDR2 YFSETQ. J was trimmed by 3 bases and V by 0 bases; bases with no gene match: 7. This CDR3 has 16 amino acids. Here the CDR3 DNA reads TGCGCCAGCAGCTTGGGCCGGGACAGGGTTATCTACGAGCAGTACTTC. Protein product: CASSLGRDRVIYEQYF.

The CDR3 region is CASSSTGWDQETQYF. The CDR3 region has the DNA TGTGCCAGCAGCTCGACAGGGTGGGACCAAGAGACCCAGTACTTC. The rearrangement uses TRBV5-6 and TRBJ2-5, with 7 nucleotides matching TRBD1. CDR3 length: 15 residues. Germline-derived CDR1 and CDR2 are SGHDT and YYEEEE. V shed 3 bases, J shed 0 bases, and the junction held 5 bases outside the gene matches.

The chain recombines TRBV2 with TRBJ2-7, with 8 bases fitting TRBD1. CDR3 size: 14 residues. After removal of 3 bases from V and 4 bases from J, the junction contained 5 bases not matched to a gene. Germline CDR1 is SNHLY and CDR2 is FYNNEI. The CDR3 reads CASSDLQGVYEQYF. In DNA, the CDR3 is TGTGCCAGCAGTGATCTACAGGGGGTATACGAGCAGTACTTC.

The V and J genes are TRBV4-1 and TRBJ1-3, with D unresolved. Germline V gene data show CDR1 as MGHRA and CDR2 as YSYEKL. The germline V and J ends were trimmed by 4 bases and 4 bases, with 20 bases remaining between them. This CDR3 is 17 amino acids long. DNA of the CDR3: TGCGCCAGCAGCCCCCGCTCCCTGTCTGAAGCAGGAAACACCATATATTTT. Translating it yields CASSPRSLSEAGNTIYF.

This chain links TRBV2 with TRBJ1-1; TRBD1 matches 7 bases. The V and J ends lost 6 bases and 6 bases, in that order; junction bases with no gene match: 10. Germline V CDR1 and CDR2: SNHLY, FYNNEI. This CDR3 contains 14 residues. The CDR3 region has the DNA TGTGCCAGCAGGGAGGACAGGCCCGCAGCTGAAGCTTTCTTT. Its protein is CASREDRPAAEAFF.

The chain uses TRBV15 and TRBJ2-3; tentative D call: TRBD1 (6 bases). V was trimmed by 0 bases and J by 0 bases, leaving 7 bases between them. Germline V gene lookup returns CDR1 LNHNV and CDR2 YYDKDF (reference sequence). The CDR3 runs 15 residues. The CDR3 DNA reads as TGTGCCACCAGCAGAGAGGACAGAAGCACAGATACGCAGTATTTT. Translating it yields CATSREDRSTDTQYF.

This rearrangement joins TRBV5-1 to TRBJ2-1; a possible D gene is TRBD2 (6 bases). V was trimmed by 9 bases and J by 0 bases, leaving 13 bases between them. The germline CDR1 and CDR2 sequences are SGHRS and YFSETQ. This CDR3 region has 14 residues. CDR3 residues: CATSEGGSYNEQFF. CDR3 sequence (DNA): TGCGCCACCTCGGAGGGAGGCTCCTACAATGAGCAGTTCTTC.

To note about this clone: One end of the junction does not line up with germline, which may come from a read error. This chain links TRBV5-1 with TRBJ2-3; 7 nucleotides match TRBD1. The CDR3 extends over 15 amino acids. Germline V CDR1 and CDR2: SGHRS, YFSETQ. CDR3 sequence reads: CASRLGQLKTDTQYF. CDR3 coding DNA: TGCGCCAGCAGATTGGGACAGTTAAAGACAGATACGCAGTATTTT.

This chain links TRBV5-1 with TRBJ1-1; 11 nucleotides line up with TRBD1. The germline CDR1 and CDR2 sequences are SGHRS and YFSETQ. Losses at the gene ends were 3 bases for V and 7 bases for J; bases not matched to a gene: 5. There are 14 residues in the CDR3. CDR3 sequence: CASSYGQGAIEAFF. The CDR3 DNA follows: TGCGCCAGCAGCTATGGACAGGGGGCGATTGAAGCTTTCTTT.

V usage is TRBV10-3 and J usage is TRBJ2-3; tentatively, D is TRBD1 (5 bases). CDR1 is ENHRY, CDR2 SYGVKD, per germline. The V end was cut by 2 bases, the J end by 3 bases, with 6 bases between. This CDR3 region has 13 residues. CDR3 DNA: TGTGCCATCAGTGAGCAGGGTACAGATACGCAGTATTTT. This gives the protein CAISEQGTDTQYF.

This clone was seen only a few times. The chain uses TRBV28 and TRBJ2-2, with D perhaps being TRBD1 or TRBD2 (10 bases each). This CDR3 has 20 amino acids. Looked up from germline, CDR1 is MDHEN and CDR2 is SYDVKM. The ends were cut back, 4 bases at V and 7 bases at J, with 31 bases in the middle. Here the CDR3 reads CASSSTGTGDLAGVGGELFF. Here the CDR3 DNA reads TGTGCCAGCAGTTCGACCGGGACAGGGGACCTAGCGGGAGTAGGCGGGGAGCTGTTTTTT. The complete variable domain, with remaining parts taken from reference TRBV28 and TRBJ2-2, reads DVKVTQSSRYLVKRTGEKVFLECVQDMDHENMFWYRQDPGLGLRLIYFSYDVKMKEKGDIPEGYSVSREKKERFSLILESASTNQTSMYLCASSSTGTGDLAGVGGELFFGEGSRLTVL.

The chain has TRBV12-3 or TRBV12-4 and TRBJ1-5; no definite D call. V lost 3 bases, J lost 11 bases, and 14 bases lay in between. The CDR3 consists of 13 residues. The CDR3 DNA is TGTGCCAGCAGTTTTGGCCCTTCGGGAGCCCAGCATTTT. Protein: CASSFGPSGAQHF.

This clone was detected once. The chain joins TRBV19 to TRBJ2-3; 11 nucleotides line up with TRBD2. Germline lookup yields CDR1 LNHDA and CDR2 SQIVND (reference sequence). The J segment lost 5 bases and the V segment lost 6 bases, leaving 19 bases of the junction unmatched. CDR3 size: 19 residues. The CDR3 sequence is CASRQPRDAGTSGRDTQYF. The CDR3, as DNA: TGTGCCAGTAGACAACCCAGGGACGCCGGGACTAGCGGAAGAGATACGCAGTATTTT.

This clone was seen only a few times. The J gene is TRBJ2-5, the V gene TRBV6-6, with 10 bases identical to TRBD1. The V and J ends lost 5 bases and 4 bases, in that order; junction bases with no gene match: 7. Germline CDR1 MNHNY, CDR2 SVGAGI (reference sequence). The CDR3 totals 15 residues. The CDR3 DNA reads as TGTGCCAGCAGTAAAGGGACAGGGGAGGGAGAGACCCAGTACTTC. Residues: CASSKGTGEGETQYF.

The gene calls are TRBV19 and TRBJ1-2, with 9 bases that match TRBD1. CDR3 length: 13 amino acids. With V trimmed by 10 bases and J by 7 bases, 10 bases remained unmatched. The germline V gene has CDR1 LNHDA and CDR2 SQIVND (reference sequence). In nucleotides, the CDR3 is TGTGCCACTTTAGACAGGGGGTTAGGTGGCTACACCTTC. Encoded protein: CATLDRGLGGYTF.

V usage is TRBV10-3 and J usage is TRBJ2-1; the match to TRBD1 covers 9 bases. CDR3 length: 19 residues. Looked up from germline, CDR1 is ENHRY and CDR2 is SYGVKD. With V trimmed by 7 bases and J by 0 bases, 16 bases remained unmatched. In DNA, the CDR3 is TGTGCCATCAAGGCCGACAGGGGGGCGCGGGTCAGCTCCTACAATGAGCAGTTCTTC. Encoded protein: CAIKADRGARVSSYNEQFF.

This chain links TRBV4-2 with TRBJ2-1; 12 bases agree with TRBD2. V trimming: 0 bases; J trimming: 6 bases; junction bases outside the gene matches: 3. Looked up from germline, CDR1 is LGHNA and CDR2 is YNFKEQ. CDR3 length: 16 residues. The CDR3 loop reads CASSQDSTSGSNEQFF. Here the CDR3 DNA reads TGTGCCAGCAGCCAAGATTCGACTAGCGGGAGCAATGAGCAGTTCTTC.

The chain links TRBV19 to TRBJ1-1, with 8 bases lining up with TRBD1. Per germline, CDR1 LNHDA and CDR2 SQIVND (reference sequence). J was trimmed by 1 base and V by 7 bases; bases with no gene match: 2. The CDR3 has 13 amino acids. The DNA of the CDR3 is TGTGCCAGTAACAGGGGGACGAACACTGAAGCTTTCTTT. Amino acids: CASNRGTNTEAFF.

In regard to this clone: Since the CDR3 does not end with the conserved phenylalanine or tryptophan, this likely comes from a read error. It is unclear where the CDR3 begins or ends on the DNA, so no DNA is shown, and the CDR3 is as TCRdb lists it. This chain joins TRBV21-1 and TRBJ2-3; TRBD1 is taken as the D call from the table, unchecked against the DNA. TRBV21-1 is a pseudogene segment. The CDR3 extends over 14 residues, inclusive of both ends. The CDR3 sequence: CASSEYPPGQGALP.

The J gene is TRBJ1-6, the V gene TRBV3-1 (or the pseudogene TRBV3-2); no clear D gene. V lost 0 bases, J lost 10 bases, and 16 bases lay in between. Per germline, CDR1 LGHDT and CDR2 YNNKEL (reference sequence). CDR3 length: 16 residues. The CDR3 nucleotides are TGTGCCAGCAGCCAAGATACACGATACGAGGTCTCACCCCTCCACTTT. Protein sequence: CASSQDTRYEVSPLHF.